This T cell receptor (beta chain) emerged from a study of T cells in Graves' hyperthyroidism and ophthalmopathy. Amplified TCR beta CDR3 regions came from RNA transcripts. The HTBI primer set served for first-round RT-PCR of the TCR CDR3. TCRdb passed the multiplex PCR reads through MiXCR, listing each CDR3 protein once. Of 270,000 or so distinct CDR3 sequences in the sample, roughly 15% were seen once. From roughly 9.2 ml of fresh peripheral blood, PBMCs were isolated. The CDR3 is 10 residues long. The V end lost 0 bases, the J end lost 10 bases, and 6 bases lay between the germline ends. The germline V gene encodes CDR1 DFQATT and CDR2 SNEGSKA (reference sequence). This clonotype was detected many times.

The receptor was derived from a woman in her forties or fifties with Graves' hyperthyroidism that later progressed to Graves' ophthalmopathy. This chain uses TRBV20-1 with TRBJ1-2; D remains unclear. Specimen: blood. The DNA of the CDR3 is TGCAGTGCTAGAGATGTCGACTACACCTTC. Protein sequence: CSARDVDYTF.